This T cell receptor (beta chain) was documented in a study of blood T cell repertoires in COVID-19. Overall study context: Acute-phase and convalescent COVID-19 samples originated in the United States, Italy and Spain. Sample material is recorded as cDNA or gDNA derived from T cells, B-cell-depleted T cells, or PBMCs.

The authors' processing: Estimation of nucleated cell counts relied on the amplification of reference gene primers. Sequencing was performed with immunoSEQ multiplex PCR; in TCRdb, only in-frame clones are kept and a portion is missing. From that table come the V and J calls and clone size; the DNA was used to work out D and trimming. The table lists about 280,000 clones, 88% of them singletons, with less than 10% in the top ten. The germline CDR1 and CDR2 sequences are LGHNT and FRNRAP. V lost 6 bases and J 4 bases, leaving 9 bases between the germline ends. The CDR3 loop spans 12 amino acids. The J gene is TRBJ1-1, the V gene TRBV12-5; perhaps TRBD1 as D (6 bases). The TCR originated in a man between 18 and 35 years old with active or convalescent COVID-19. The sequencing sample was made of peripheral blood. CDR3: CASGKDSTEAFF. In nucleotides, the CDR3 is TGTGCTAGTGGAAAGGACAGCACTGAAGCTTTCTTT.